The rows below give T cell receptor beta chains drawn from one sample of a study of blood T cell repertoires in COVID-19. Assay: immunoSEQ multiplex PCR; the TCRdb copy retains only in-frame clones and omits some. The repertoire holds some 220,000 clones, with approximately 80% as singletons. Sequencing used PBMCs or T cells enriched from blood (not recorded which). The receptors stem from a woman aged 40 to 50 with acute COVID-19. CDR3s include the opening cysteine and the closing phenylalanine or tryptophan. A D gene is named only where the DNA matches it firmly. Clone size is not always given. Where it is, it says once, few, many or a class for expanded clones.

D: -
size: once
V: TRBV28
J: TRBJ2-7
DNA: TGTGCCAGCAGTTTAGGGCAGGTGACACCCTACGAGCAGTACTTC
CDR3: CASSLGQVTPYEQYF

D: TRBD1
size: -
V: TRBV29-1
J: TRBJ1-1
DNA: TGCAGCGCCGGACAGGGGCGGAACACTGAAGCTTTCTTT
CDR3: CSAGQGRNTEAFF

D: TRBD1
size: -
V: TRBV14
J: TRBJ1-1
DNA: TGTGCCAGCAGCCAAGTTGGGACAGCTTCTGAAGCTTTCTTT
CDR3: CASSQVGTASEAFF

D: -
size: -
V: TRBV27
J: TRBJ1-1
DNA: TGTGCCAGCAGTTTTACAGGGATAAGTGAAGCTTTCTTT
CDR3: CASSFTGISEAFF

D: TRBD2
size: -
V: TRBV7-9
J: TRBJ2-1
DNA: TGTGCCAGCAGCCCTCTGGGGAGCGGGAACCATGAGCAGTTCTTC
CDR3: CASSPLGSGNHEQFF

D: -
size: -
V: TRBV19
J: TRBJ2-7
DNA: TGTGCCAGTGGAGTCAGTAGCTCCTACGAGCAGTACTTC
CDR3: CASGVSSSYEQYF

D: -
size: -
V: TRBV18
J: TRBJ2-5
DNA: TGTGCCAGCTCACCCCCGGGCGGGATGCCGAGGGGAGCCCAGTACTTC
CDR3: CASSPPGGMPRGAQYF

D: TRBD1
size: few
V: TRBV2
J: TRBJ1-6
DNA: TGTGCCAGCAGCGCCGAGGGGACAGGGCTGGGATCACCCCTCCACTTT
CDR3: CASSAEGTGLGSPLHF

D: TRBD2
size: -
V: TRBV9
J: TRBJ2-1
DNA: TGTGCCAGCACCCCAAGCGGGGGGTCCTACAATGAGCAGTTCTTC
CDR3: CASTPSGGSYNEQFF

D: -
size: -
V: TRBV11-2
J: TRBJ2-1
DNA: TGTGCCAGCAGCCCGGGAAGCTTGTCTGAGCAGTTCTTC
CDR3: CASSPGSLSEQFF

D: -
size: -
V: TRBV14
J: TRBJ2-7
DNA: TGTGCCAGCAGCCGAGGGCCGTTCTACGAGCAGTACTTC
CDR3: CASSRGPFYEQYF

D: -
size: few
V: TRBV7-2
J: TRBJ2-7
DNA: TGTGCCAGCAGCCACCCGGGACATCTTTACGAGCAGTACTTC
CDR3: CASSHPGHLYEQYF

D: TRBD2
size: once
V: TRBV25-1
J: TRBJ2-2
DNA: TGTGCCAGCAGTGGGGGACTAGCGGGAGTCTCGAACACCGGGGAGCTGTTTTTT
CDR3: CASSGGLAGVSNTGELFF

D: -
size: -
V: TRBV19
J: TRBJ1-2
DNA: TGTGCCAGTAGTAATGAGGACAGAATTACTCCTGGCTACACCTTC
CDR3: CASSNEDRITPGYTF

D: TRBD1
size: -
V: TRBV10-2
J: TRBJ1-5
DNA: TGCGCCAGCAGTGGACAGGGCGACCTAAGCAATCAGCCCCAGCATTTT
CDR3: CASSGQGDLSNQPQHF

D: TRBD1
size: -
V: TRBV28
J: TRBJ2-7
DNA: TGTGCCAGCAGTTTCGGGGGGACAGGGGCAACCTACGAGCAGTACTTC
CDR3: CASSFGGTGATYEQYF

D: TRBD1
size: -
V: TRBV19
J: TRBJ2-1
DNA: TGTGCCACTGCGACAGGGGACTCCTACAATGAGCAGTTCTTC
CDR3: CATATGDSYNEQFF

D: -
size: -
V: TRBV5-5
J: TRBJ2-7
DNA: TGTGCCAGCAGCTTGGCAGGGTTCGAGCAGTACTTC
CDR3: CASSLAGFEQYF

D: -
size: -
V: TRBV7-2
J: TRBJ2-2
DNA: TGTGCCAGCAGCTTAGTTCGGTCAGGGGAGCTGTTTTTT
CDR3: CASSLVRSGELFF

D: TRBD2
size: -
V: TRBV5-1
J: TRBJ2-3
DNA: TGCGCCAGCAGCACTAGCGGTAGCACAGATACGCAGTATTTT
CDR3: CASSTSGSTDTQYF

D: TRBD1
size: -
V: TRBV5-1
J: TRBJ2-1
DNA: TGCGCCAGCAGCTTTACAGGGGGGCTATCCTACAATGAGCAGTTCTTC
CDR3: CASSFTGGLSYNEQFF

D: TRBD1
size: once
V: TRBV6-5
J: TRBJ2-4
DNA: TGTGCCAGCAGTTACAGGGGACAGGGAGAGATTCAGTACTTC
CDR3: CASSYRGQGEIQYF

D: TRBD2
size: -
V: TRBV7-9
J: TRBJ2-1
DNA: TGTGCCAGCACCCATTCCGGGACTAACTACAATGAGCAGTTCTTC
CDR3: CASTHSGTNYNEQFF

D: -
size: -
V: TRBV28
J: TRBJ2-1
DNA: TGTGCCAGCAGTTCCTCCGGGACACTCGTGGAGCAGTTCTTC
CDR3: CASSSSGTLVEQFF

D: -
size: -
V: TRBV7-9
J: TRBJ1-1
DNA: TGTGCCAGCAGCTTAAGTATAGGAGGCGCTGAAGCTTTCTTT
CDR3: CASSLSIGGAEAFF

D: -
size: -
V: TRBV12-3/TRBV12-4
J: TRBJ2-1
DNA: TGTGCCAGCAGTTCCCTCCTCGAGAATGAGCAGTTCTTC
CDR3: CASSSLLENEQFF

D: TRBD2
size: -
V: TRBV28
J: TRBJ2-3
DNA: TGTGCCAGCCCGCCGACTAGCGGAATCACAGATACGCAGTATTTT
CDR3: CASPPTSGITDTQYF

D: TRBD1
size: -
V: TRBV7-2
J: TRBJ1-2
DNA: TGTGCCAGCAGCTTAGGGGAGGCAACAGGGGAAGCCTATGGCTACACCTTC
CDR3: CASSLGEATGEAYGYTF

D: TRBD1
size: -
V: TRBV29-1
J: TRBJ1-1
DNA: TGCAGCGTTGATTGGACAGGGAGAACTGAAGCTTTCTTT
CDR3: CSVDWTGRTEAFF